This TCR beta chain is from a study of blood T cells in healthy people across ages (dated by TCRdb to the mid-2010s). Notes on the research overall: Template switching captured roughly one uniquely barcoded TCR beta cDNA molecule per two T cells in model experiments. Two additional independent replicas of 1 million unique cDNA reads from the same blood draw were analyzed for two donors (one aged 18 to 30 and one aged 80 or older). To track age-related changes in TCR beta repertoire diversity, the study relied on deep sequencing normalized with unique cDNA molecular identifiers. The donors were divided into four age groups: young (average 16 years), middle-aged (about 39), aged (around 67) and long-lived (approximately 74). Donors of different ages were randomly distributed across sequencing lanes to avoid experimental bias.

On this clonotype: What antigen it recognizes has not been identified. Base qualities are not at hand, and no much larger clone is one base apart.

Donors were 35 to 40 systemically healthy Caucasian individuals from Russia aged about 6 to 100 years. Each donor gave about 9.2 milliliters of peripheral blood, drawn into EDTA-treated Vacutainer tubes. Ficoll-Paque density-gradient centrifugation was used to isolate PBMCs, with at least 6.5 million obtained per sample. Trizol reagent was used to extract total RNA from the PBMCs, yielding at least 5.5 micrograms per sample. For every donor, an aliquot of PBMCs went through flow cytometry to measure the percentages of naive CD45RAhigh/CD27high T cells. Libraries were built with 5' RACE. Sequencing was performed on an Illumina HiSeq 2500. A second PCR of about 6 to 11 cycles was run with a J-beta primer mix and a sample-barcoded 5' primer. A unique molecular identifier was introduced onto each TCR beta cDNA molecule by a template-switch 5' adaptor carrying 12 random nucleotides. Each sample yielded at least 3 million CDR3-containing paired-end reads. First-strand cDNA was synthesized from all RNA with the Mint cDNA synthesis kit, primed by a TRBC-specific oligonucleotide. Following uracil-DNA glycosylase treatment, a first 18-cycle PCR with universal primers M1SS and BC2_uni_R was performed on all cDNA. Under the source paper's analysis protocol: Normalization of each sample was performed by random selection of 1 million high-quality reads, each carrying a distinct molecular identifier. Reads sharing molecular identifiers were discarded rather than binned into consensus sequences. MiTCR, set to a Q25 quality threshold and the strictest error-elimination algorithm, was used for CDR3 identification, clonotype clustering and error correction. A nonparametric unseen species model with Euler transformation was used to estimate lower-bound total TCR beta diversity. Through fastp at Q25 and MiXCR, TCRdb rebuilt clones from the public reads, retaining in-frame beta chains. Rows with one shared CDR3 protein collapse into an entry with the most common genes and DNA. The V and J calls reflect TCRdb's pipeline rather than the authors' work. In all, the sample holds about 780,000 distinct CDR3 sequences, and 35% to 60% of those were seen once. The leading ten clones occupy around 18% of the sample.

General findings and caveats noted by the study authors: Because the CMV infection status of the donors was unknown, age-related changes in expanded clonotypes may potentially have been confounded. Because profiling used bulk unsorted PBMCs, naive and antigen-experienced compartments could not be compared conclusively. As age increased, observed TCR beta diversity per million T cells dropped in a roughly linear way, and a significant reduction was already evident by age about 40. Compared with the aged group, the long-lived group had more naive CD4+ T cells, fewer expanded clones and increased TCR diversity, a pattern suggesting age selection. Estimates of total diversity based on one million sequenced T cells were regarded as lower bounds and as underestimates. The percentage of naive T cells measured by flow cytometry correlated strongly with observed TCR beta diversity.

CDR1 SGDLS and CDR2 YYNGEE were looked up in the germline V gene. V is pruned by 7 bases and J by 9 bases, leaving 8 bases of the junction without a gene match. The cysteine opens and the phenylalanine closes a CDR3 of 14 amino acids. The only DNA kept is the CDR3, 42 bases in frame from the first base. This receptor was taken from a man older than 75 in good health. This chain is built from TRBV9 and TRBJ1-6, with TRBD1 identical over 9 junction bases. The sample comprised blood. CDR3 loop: CASSESTGGSPLHF. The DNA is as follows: TGTGCCAGCTCCGAGTCGACAGGGGGTTCACCCCTCCACTTT.